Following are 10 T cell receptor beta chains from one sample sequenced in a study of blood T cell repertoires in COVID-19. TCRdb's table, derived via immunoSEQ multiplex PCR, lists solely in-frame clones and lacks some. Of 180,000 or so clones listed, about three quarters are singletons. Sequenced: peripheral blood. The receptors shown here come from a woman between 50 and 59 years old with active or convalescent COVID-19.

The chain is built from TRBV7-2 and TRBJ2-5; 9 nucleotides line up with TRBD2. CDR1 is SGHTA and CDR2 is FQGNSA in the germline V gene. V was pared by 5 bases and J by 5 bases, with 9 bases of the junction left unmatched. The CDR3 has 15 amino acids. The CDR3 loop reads CASSLPGGRDETQYF. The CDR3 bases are TGTGCCAGCAGCCTACCAGGCGGGAGGGACGAGACCCAGTACTTC.

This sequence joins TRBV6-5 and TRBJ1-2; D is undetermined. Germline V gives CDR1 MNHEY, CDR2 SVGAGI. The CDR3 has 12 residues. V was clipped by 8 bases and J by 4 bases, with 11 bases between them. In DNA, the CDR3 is TGTGCCAGCGTGGGTAGCGGCTATGGCTACACCTTC. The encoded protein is CASVGSGYGYTF.

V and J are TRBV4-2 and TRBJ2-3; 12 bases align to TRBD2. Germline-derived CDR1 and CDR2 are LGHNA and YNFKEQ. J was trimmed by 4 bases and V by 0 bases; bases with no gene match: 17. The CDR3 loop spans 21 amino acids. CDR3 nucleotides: TGTGCCAGCAGCCAAGATTCGGGTCTAGCGGGGGGGTTTGATCGGGCAGATACGCAGTATTTT. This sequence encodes CASSQDSGLAGGFDRADTQYF.

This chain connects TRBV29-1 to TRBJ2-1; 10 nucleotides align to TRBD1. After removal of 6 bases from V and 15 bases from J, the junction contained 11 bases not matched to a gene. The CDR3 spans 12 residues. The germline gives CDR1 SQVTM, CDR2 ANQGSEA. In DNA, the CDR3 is TGCAGCGTACATTCCGGGACAGGGGTCCTGTTCTTC. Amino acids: CSVHSGTGVLFF.

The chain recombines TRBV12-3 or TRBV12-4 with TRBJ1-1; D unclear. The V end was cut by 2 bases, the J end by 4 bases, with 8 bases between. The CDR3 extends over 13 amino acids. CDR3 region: CASSLTGTTEAFF. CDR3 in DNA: TGTGCCAGCAGTTTAACGGGAACCACTGAAGCTTTCTTT.

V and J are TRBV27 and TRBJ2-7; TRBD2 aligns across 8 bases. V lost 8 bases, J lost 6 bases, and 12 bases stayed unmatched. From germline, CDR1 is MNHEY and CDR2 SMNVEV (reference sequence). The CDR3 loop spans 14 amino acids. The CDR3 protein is CASRAAGEIGEQYF. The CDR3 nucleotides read TGTGCCAGCCGAGCAGCGGGAGAGATTGGCGAGCAGTACTTC.

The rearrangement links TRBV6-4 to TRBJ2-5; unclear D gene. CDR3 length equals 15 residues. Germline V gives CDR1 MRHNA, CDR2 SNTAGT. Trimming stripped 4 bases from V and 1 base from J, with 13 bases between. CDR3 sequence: CASSVTPAPQETQYF. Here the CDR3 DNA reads TGTGCCAGCAGTGTCACACCAGCGCCCCAAGAGACCCAGTACTTC.

The CDR3 DNA is TGCAGCGCCAAACTAGCGGGGGGCCCTCTGGATACGCAGTATTTT. Translating it yields CSAKLAGGPLDTQYF. The rearrangement joins TRBV29-1 to TRBJ2-3; 12 bases agree with TRBD2. The CDR3 extends over 15 amino acids. The germline V gene encodes CDR1 SQVTM and CDR2 ANQGSEA. The V segment lost 7 bases and the J segment 6 bases; nucleotides outside the gene matches: 11.

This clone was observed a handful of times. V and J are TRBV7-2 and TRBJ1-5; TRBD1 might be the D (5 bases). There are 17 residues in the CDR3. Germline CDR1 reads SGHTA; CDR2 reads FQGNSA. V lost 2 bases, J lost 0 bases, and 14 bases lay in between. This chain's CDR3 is CASSLRVGPYSNQPQHF. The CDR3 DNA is TGTGCCAGCAGCTTACGCGTGGGGCCGTATAGCAATCAGCCCCAGCATTTT.

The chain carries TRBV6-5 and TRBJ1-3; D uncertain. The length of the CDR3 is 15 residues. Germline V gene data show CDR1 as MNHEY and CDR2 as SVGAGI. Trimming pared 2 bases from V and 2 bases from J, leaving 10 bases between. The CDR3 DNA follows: TGTGCCAGCAGTTACAAGAGGGCCCCTGGAAACACCATATATTTT. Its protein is CASSYKRAPGNTIYF.